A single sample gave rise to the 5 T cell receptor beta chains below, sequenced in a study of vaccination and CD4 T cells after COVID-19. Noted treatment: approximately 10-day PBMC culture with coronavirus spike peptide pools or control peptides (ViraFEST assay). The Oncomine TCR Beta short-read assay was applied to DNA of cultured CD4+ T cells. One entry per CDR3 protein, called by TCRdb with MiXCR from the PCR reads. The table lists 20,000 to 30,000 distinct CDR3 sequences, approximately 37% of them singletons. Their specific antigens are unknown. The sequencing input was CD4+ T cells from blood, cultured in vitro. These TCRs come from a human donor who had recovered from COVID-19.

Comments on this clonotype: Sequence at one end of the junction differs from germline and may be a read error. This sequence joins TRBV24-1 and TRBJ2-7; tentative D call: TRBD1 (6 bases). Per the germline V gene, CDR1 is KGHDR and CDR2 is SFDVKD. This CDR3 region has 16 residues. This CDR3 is CATSDLSGTLSYEQYF. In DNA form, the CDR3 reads TGTGCCACCAGCGATTTGAGTGGGACACTTTCCTACGAGCAGTACTTC.

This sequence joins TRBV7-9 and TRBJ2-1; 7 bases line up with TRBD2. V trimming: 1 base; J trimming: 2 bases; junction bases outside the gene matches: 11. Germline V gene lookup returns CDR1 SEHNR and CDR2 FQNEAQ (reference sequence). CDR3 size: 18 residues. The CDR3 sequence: CASSLVYGTTKTYNEQFF. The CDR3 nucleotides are TGTGCCAGCAGCTTAGTTTATGGGACTACCAAAACCTACAATGAGCAGTTCTTC.

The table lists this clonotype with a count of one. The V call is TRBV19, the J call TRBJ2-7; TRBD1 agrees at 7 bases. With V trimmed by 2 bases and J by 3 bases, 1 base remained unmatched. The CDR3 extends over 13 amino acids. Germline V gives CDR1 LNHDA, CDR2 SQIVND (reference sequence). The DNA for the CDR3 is TGTGCCAGTAGTATACCAGGGGGCTACGAGCAGTACTTC. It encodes CASSIPGGYEQYF.

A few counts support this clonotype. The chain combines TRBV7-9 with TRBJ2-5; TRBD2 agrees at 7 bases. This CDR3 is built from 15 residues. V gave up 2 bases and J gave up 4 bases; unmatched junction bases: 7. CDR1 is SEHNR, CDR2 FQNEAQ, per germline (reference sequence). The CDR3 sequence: CASSLSGGGGETQYF. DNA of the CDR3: TGTGCCAGCAGCTTAAGTGGGGGGGGAGGAGAGACCCAGTACTTC.

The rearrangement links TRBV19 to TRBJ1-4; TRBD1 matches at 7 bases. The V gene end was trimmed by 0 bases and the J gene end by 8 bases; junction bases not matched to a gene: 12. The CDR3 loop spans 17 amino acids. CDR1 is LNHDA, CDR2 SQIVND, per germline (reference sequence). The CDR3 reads CASSIDLPYRGGEKLFF. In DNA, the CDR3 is TGTGCCAGTAGTATAGATCTGCCTTACAGGGGAGGCGAAAAACTGTTTTTT.